Below, 20 T cell receptor beta chains from the same sample are listed, as sequenced in a study of T-cell reconstitution after alpha-beta-depleted transplantation in children. TCRbeta library preparation incorporated unique molecular identifiers. TCRdb fed the PCR reads into MiXCR, producing one record per CDR3 protein. The sample includes 200,000 to 250,000 distinct CDR3 sequences, roughly 25% seen only once; the top ten take 4% to 5.5%. The sample consisted of PBMCs, mostly from graft donor cells, taken 360 days after TCRalphabeta/CD19-depleted stem cell transplant. All receptors derive from a female patient aged 2-9 years who had a stem cell transplant for congenital amegakaryocytic thrombocytopenia, so the T cells may come from the graft donor.

This clonotype was recorded a few times. This chain joins TRBV20-1 and TRBJ1-4; D is ambiguous. Germline CDR1 and CDR2: DFQATT and SNEGSKA (reference sequence). Trimming took off 6 bases at V and 13 bases at J, with 15 bases between the two ends. CDR3 size: 11 residues. As DNA, the CDR3 is TGCAGTGCCCGCGGGTCGTTGGCACTGTTTTTT. Protein sequence: CSARGSLALFF.

The chain carries TRBV11-2 and TRBJ1-3, with 7 bases identical to TRBD1. Germline CDR1 SGHAT, CDR2 FQNNGV. V lost 6 bases, J lost 2 bases, and 4 bases stayed unmatched. CDR3 size: 14 residues. The CDR3 DNA reads TGTGCCAGCAGTCCCGGACAGGCTGGAAACACCATATATTTT. It encodes CASSPGQAGNTIYF.

This clonotype was found many times. The DNA of the CDR3 is TGCAGTGCTAGAGGCCCGTGGGGTAGCGGCAAGGATACGCAGTATTTT. Protein product: CSARGPWGSGKDTQYF. The chain carries TRBV20-1 and TRBJ2-3, with D perhaps matching TRBD2 (6 bases). Trimming removed 1 base from V and 6 bases from J, with 20 bases in between. Looked up from germline, CDR1 is DFQATT and CDR2 is SNEGSKA (reference sequence). There are 16 residues in the CDR3.

The genes are TRBV24-1 and TRBJ1-5; 7 bases align to TRBD1. The CDR3 totals 17 residues. Germline trimming cut 4 bases from V and 7 bases from J; bases unmatched to any gene: 15. Germline lookup yields CDR1 KGHDR and CDR2 SFDVKD. The CDR3: CATSDSRKDRVNQPQHF. In DNA form, the CDR3 reads TGTGCCACCAGTGACTCGAGAAAAGACAGGGTTAACCAGCCCCAGCATTTT.

This clonotype has a count of ten or more. The chain combines TRBV7-3 with TRBJ2-3; 7 bases line up with TRBD2. This CDR3 has 16 amino acids. CDR1 is SGHTA and CDR2 is FQGTGA in the germline V gene. Trimming took 2 bases from V and 6 from J; bases not matched to a gene: 11. The CDR3: CASSLWAGDRRDTQYF. The CDR3 nucleotides read TGTGCCAGCAGCTTATGGGCGGGAGACCGTCGGGATACGCAGTATTTT.

V gene TRBV18 combines with J gene TRBJ2-7, with TRBD1 matching over 7 bases. Unmatched junction bases numbered 5, after V lost 2 bases and J lost 1 base. The CDR3 consists of 15 residues. Germline CDR1 and CDR2: KGHSH and LQKENI. The CDR3 coding sequence is TGTGCCAGCTCACCAGGCGGACAGGAGTCCTACGAGCAGTACTTC. Its translation: CASSPGGQESYEQYF.

The chain recombines TRBV20-1 with TRBJ1-1; possible D gene TRBD1, 6 bases. V gave up 7 bases and J gave up 3 bases, with 15 bases separating them. The CDR3 spans 13 residues. Germline V lookup: CDR1 DFQATT, CDR2 SNEGSKA (reference sequence). Written as DNA, the CDR3 is TGCAGTGTTGACAGGCCTGGTTACACTGAAGCTTTCTTT. It encodes CSVDRPGYTEAFF.

This clonotype has only a few counts. A much larger clone differs from this one at a single base, so this may be a read error. The chain joins TRBV2 to TRBJ2-2; the D call may be TRBD1 or TRBD2 (5 bases each). Germline V gene data show CDR1 as SNHLY and CDR2 as FYNNEI. The CDR3 extends over 15 amino acids. The V end lost 8 bases, the J end lost 1 base, and 14 bases lay between the germline ends. The CDR3 spells CASRTGTRNTGELFF. The DNA of the CDR3 is TGTGCCAGCCGCACCGGGACCAGGAACACCGGGGAGCTGTTTTTT.

This clonotype was detected ten times or more. The V and J genes are TRBV28 and TRBJ2-4; D may match TRBD1 or TRBD2 (7 bases each). Germline lookup yields CDR1 MDHEN and CDR2 SYDVKM. Trimming took 5 bases from V and 0 from J, leaving 20 bases between them. This CDR3 has 18 amino acids. CDR3 DNA sequence: TGTGCCAGCAGTCCAGGGGGGGAGTGGGCTTTAGCCAAAAACATTCAGTACTTC. This translates into CASSPGGEWALAKNIQYF.

The V and J genes are TRBV5-1 and TRBJ2-5, with D perhaps matching TRBD1 or TRBD2 (5 bases each). Trimming cost V 0 bases and J 5 bases, with 11 bases left between them. The germline V gene has CDR1 SGHRS and CDR2 YFSETQ. The CDR3 totals 14 residues. CDR3 DNA sequence: TGCGCCAGCAGCTTGGCGAGGGGACGGGAGACCCAGTACTTC. Amino acids: CASSLARGRETQYF.

This clonotype was recorded at least ten times. The chain joins TRBV20-1 to TRBJ2-7; 8 nucleotides align to TRBD2. Trimming removed 3 bases from V and 1 base from J; junction bases left unmatched: 5. There are 14 residues in the CDR3. The germline CDR1 and CDR2 sequences are DFQATT and SNEGSKA (reference sequence). The CDR3 sequence: CSASYSGKSYEQYF. In nucleotides, the CDR3 is TGCAGTGCTAGTTATAGCGGGAAGTCCTACGAGCAGTACTTC.

This clonotype has only a few counts. The chain combines TRBV9 with TRBJ2-3, with TRBD1 identical over 7 bases. The V and J ends lost 0 bases and 5 bases, in that order; junction bases with no gene match: 6. This CDR3 is 15 amino acids long. Per the germline V gene, CDR1 is SGDLS and CDR2 is YYNGEE. The CDR3 bases are TGTGCCAGCAGCGTAGTAGGGGGCGATAAAGATACGCAGTATTTT. This gives the protein CASSVVGGDKDTQYF.

This clonotype has only a few counts. The rearrangement joins TRBV7-9 to TRBJ2-3, with D unclear. Germline V CDR1 and CDR2: SEHNR, FQNEAQ (reference sequence). CDR3 length equals 14 residues. V was pared by 1 base and J by 5 bases, with 10 bases between. The DNA of the CDR3 is TGTGCCAGCAGCTTAGTCTTTTTGGGAGATACGCAGTATTTT. Its translation is CASSLVFLGDTQYF.

A few counts support this clonotype. The chain has TRBV4-2 and TRBJ2-3; D is undetermined. Germline CDR1 is LGHNA and CDR2 is YNFKEQ. The CDR3 spans 19 residues. Trimming pared 0 bases from V and 4 bases from J, leaving 23 bases between. The chain's CDR3 is CASSQEMMRKPKISDTQYF. The CDR3, as DNA: TGTGCCAGCAGCCAAGAAATGATGAGAAAACCTAAAATATCAGATACGCAGTATTTT.

The rearrangement joins TRBV5-5 to TRBJ1-2; TRBD1 matches 9 bases. This CDR3 region has 15 residues. Germline values: CDR1 SGHKS, CDR2 YYEKEE (reference sequence). V trimming: 4 bases; J trimming: 4 bases; junction bases outside the gene matches: 8. Here the CDR3 reads CASSPTGGNSYGYTF. The CDR3 coding sequence is TGTGCCAGCAGCCCAACAGGGGGCAATTCCTATGGCTACACCTTC.

This clonotype was seen only a few times. V usage is TRBV5-1 and J usage is TRBJ2-7; 10 nucleotides agree with TRBD1. The CDR3 sequence is 14 residues long. Germline-derived CDR1 and CDR2 are SGHRS and YFSETQ. Germline trimming cut 0 bases from V and 5 bases from J; bases unmatched to any gene: 2. The CDR3 sequence: CASSLVDRGNEQYF. The CDR3 coding sequence is TGCGCCAGCAGCTTGGTGGACAGGGGGAACGAGCAGTACTTC.

The chain carries TRBV5-1 and TRBJ2-7, with TRBD2 matching 11 bases. The germline gives CDR1 SGHRS, CDR2 YFSETQ. With V trimmed by 5 bases and J by 6 bases, 7 bases remained unmatched. CDR3 length: 14 amino acids. The CDR3 DNA is TGCGCCAGCAGTACCGGACTAGCGGGTCTCGAGCAGTACTTC. Its protein is CASSTGLAGLEQYF.

This clonotype was observed a handful of times. This chain uses TRBV18 with TRBJ2-2, with D uncertain. The CDR3 is 14 residues long. V was pared by 5 bases and J by 0 bases, with 7 bases between. Germline CDR1 reads KGHSH; CDR2 reads LQKENI. The CDR3 spells CASSMAPNTGELFF. DNA for the CDR3: TGTGCCAGCTCAATGGCACCGAACACCGGGGAGCTGTTTTTT.

This clonotype appeared a few times. The genes are TRBV11-2 and TRBJ1-6; D call uncertain. The germline CDR1 and CDR2 sequences are SGHAT and FQNNGV. V lost 4 bases to trimming and J lost 6 bases, with 13 bases between them. This CDR3 is built from 15 residues. The CDR3 region is CASSSSRAANSPLHF. CDR3 nucleotides: TGTGCCAGCAGCTCCTCCCGGGCAGCTAATTCACCCCTCCACTTT.

This clonotype was detected ten times or more. The chain uses TRBV12-3 or TRBV12-4 and TRBJ2-1; maybe TRBD1 (5 bases). The CDR3 has 15 residues. Trimming pared 7 bases from V and 0 bases from J, leaving 13 bases between. The CDR3 region is CASTLGVSSYNEQFF. The DNA of the CDR3 is TGTGCCAGCACCTTAGGGGTGAGCTCCTACAATGAGCAGTTCTTC.